This TCR beta chain was retrieved from a study of cytomegalovirus exposure and HLA in healthy donors. As to this clone: Its target is not known.

CDR3 length: 16 amino acids. Deletions cut 0 bases from V and 0 bases from J, with 9 bases between. CDR1 LNHDA and CDR2 SQIVND come from the germline V gene (reference sequence). Primers for the PCR totalled 60 Vbeta and 13 Jbeta. Measured with immunoSEQ multiplex PCR; TCRdb has only the in-frame clones, and not every one. The sample holds more than 110,000 clones, 65% to 85% seen once. Study-level results: A later analysis found that most CMV-associated TCR beta chains appeared HLA-restricted.

The chain couples TRBV19 to TRBJ1-3, with D perhaps matching TRBD1 (5 bases). The sequencing input was PBMCs. This receptor was obtained from a middle-aged man in good health and CMV-seronegative. In DNA form, the CDR3 reads TGTGCCAGTAGTATAGATCTGGACAACTCTGGAAACACCATATATTTT. Its protein is CASSIDLDNSGNTIYF. The whole variable domain, remainder taken from reference TRBV19 and TRBJ1-3, is DGGITQSPKYLFRKEGQNVTLSCEQNLNHDAMYWYRQDPGQGLRLIYYSQIVNDFQKGDIAEGYSVSREKKESFPLTVTSAQKNPTAFYLCASSIDLDNSGNTIYFGEGSWLTVV.